Shown below are 27 T cell receptor beta chains from a single sample sequenced in a study of T-cell reconstitution after alpha-beta-depleted transplantation in children. Preparation of the TCRbeta library was carried out with unique molecular identifiers. TCRdb passed the PCR reads through MiXCR, listing each CDR3 protein once. Seen here are 500,000 to 650,000 distinct CDR3 sequences, 10% to 15% observed once, and the top ten hold about 2.2%. Sequencing used PBMCs, mostly from graft donor cells, obtained 360 days after TCRalphabeta/CD19-depleted stem cell transplant. These receptors originate from a male patient aged 10 to 17 who had a stem cell transplant for acute myeloid leukemia, so the T cells may come from the graft donor.

The rearrangement links TRBV5-3 to TRBJ2-7; TRBD1 is a possible D gene (6 bases). TRBV5-3 is known as an ORF, though its function is uncertain. CDR3 length: 17 residues. Trimming cost V 1 base and J 0 bases, with 17 bases left between them. CDR3 DNA: TGTGCCAGAAGCTTGTTCGGCTACACGGACAGCTCCTACGAGCAGTACTTC. It encodes CARSLFGYTDSSYEQYF.

The genes are TRBV9 and TRBJ2-2; D is unclear. Germline V CDR1 and CDR2: SGDLS, YYNGEE. This CDR3 contains 15 residues. The V end lost 4 bases, the J end lost 4 bases, and 14 bases lay between the germline ends. The DNA of the CDR3 is TGTGCCAGCAGCCCACGACCCCTAACCACCGGGGAGCTGTTTTTT. It is translated as CASSPRPLTTGELFF.

V is TRBV3-1 and J is TRBJ2-1; 7 bases map to TRBD2. J was trimmed by 2 bases and V by 6 bases; bases with no gene match: 4. The CDR3 is made up of 14 amino acids. Germline CDR1 is LGHDT and CDR2 is YNNKEL (reference sequence). The CDR3 here is CASRFGLAYNEQFF. CDR3 DNA sequence: TGTGCCAGCAGATTCGGACTAGCCTACAATGAGCAGTTCTTC.

The table lists this clonotype with a few counts. CDR3: CASSPQALNTEAFF. DNA of the CDR3: TGTGCCAGCAGCCCGCAGGCCTTGAACACTGAAGCTTTCTTT. The chain recombines TRBV7-2 with TRBJ1-1; D is ambiguous. V lost 5 bases and J lost 0, with 10 bases in between. CDR3 length: 14 residues. Germline loops: CDR1 SGHTA, CDR2 FQGNSA.

The chain carries TRBV28 and TRBJ1-2; perhaps TRBD1 as D (5 bases). The length of the CDR3 is 13 residues. Germline assignment: CDR1 MDHEN and CDR2 SYDVKM. Trimming stripped 3 bases from V and 3 bases from J, with 8 bases between. The DNA for the CDR3 is TGTGCCAGCAGTTTGGCAGGGCACTATGGCTACACCTTC. Its protein is CASSLAGHYGYTF.

The V gene is TRBV11-2, the J gene TRBJ2-7; 12 nucleotides agree with TRBD2. This CDR3 has 21 amino acids. J lost 1 base, V lost 2 bases, and 18 bases had no gene match. Germline V gene lookup returns CDR1 SGHAT and CDR2 FQNNGV. CDR3 protein: CASSLYPLLAGGPPVSYEQYF. CDR3 nucleotide sequence: TGTGCCAGCAGCTTATACCCCTTACTAGCGGGAGGCCCCCCGGTGTCCTACGAGCAGTACTTC.

As for this clonotype: A much larger clonotype is one base distant, so this may be a read error. The CDR3 DNA reads as TGCAGCTTACAGACAGGGAATCTGGGCACAGATACGCAGTATTTT. This sequence encodes CSLQTGNLGTDTQYF. The chain joins TRBV29-1 to TRBJ2-3; 7 bases map to TRBD1. CDR1 and CDR2 (germline): SQVTM, ANQGSEA. J gave up 1 base and V 8 bases, and 12 bases lay outside the gene matches. The CDR3 runs 15 residues.

A few counts support this clonotype. The chain carries TRBV5-1 and TRBJ2-3, with 14 bases matching TRBD2. Germline CDR1 reads SGHRS; CDR2 reads YFSETQ. CDR3 length: 17 amino acids. Trimming took 3 bases from V and 1 from J; bases not matched to a gene: 4. Written as DNA, the CDR3 is TGCGCCAGCAGCTGGATGGGACTAGCGGGAGGCACAGATACGCAGTATTTT. It encodes CASSWMGLAGGTDTQYF.

There are a few counts of this clonotype. This chain uses TRBV11-1 with TRBJ2-1, with D perhaps matching TRBD2 (6 bases). The CDR3 is 18 residues long. V gave up 1 base and J gave up 0 bases, with 16 bases separating them. Germline CDR1 reads SGHAT; CDR2 reads FQDESV (reference sequence). CDR3 in amino acids: CASSLGKRALDSYNEQFF. The CDR3 region has the DNA TGTGCCAGCAGCTTAGGGAAGCGGGCCCTCGACTCCTACAATGAGCAGTTCTTC.

This clonotype was detected only a few times. This chain links TRBV20-1 with TRBJ1-5; maybe TRBD1 (6 bases). CDR1 is DFQATT and CDR2 is SNEGSKA in the germline V gene (reference sequence). Trimming cost V 0 bases and J 4 bases, with 16 bases left between them. The CDR3 has 16 residues. CDR3 nucleotides: TGCAGTGCTAGAGACCCCTTATCAACAGGGAATCAGCCCCAGCATTTT. It translates to CSARDPLSTGNQPQHF.

The J gene is TRBJ2-1, the V gene TRBV28; TRBD2 matches at 7 bases. V lost 5 bases, J lost 2 bases, and 6 bases stayed unmatched. Germline loops: CDR1 MDHEN, CDR2 SYDVKM. The CDR3 loop spans 15 amino acids. In DNA, the CDR3 is TGTGCCAGCAGTCCGGGACTACTAACCTACAATGAGCAGTTCTTC. This encodes CASSPGLLTYNEQFF.

This clonotype was recorded at least ten times. V gene TRBV4-3 combines with J gene TRBJ2-1; a possible D gene is TRBD2 (6 bases). This CDR3 contains 17 residues. CDR1 and CDR2 (germline): LGHNA, YSLEER. V was pared by 0 bases and J by 3 bases, with 15 bases between. In DNA form, the CDR3 reads TGCGCCAGCAGCCAAGATCTCCTAGCGTTTTTCTACAATGAGCAGTTCTTC. Translating it yields CASSQDLLAFFYNEQFF.

V usage is TRBV20-1 and J usage is TRBJ2-7; tentatively, D is TRBD1 or TRBD2 (5 bases each). CDR1 DFQATT and CDR2 SNEGSKA come from the germline V gene (reference sequence). The CDR3 totals 12 residues. The ends were cut back, 6 bases at V and 6 bases at J, with 15 bases in the middle. The CDR3, as DNA: TGCAGTGCACCCGATCGGGGCCCCGAGCAGTACTTC. This codes for CSAPDRGPEQYF.

This clonotype was seen only a few times. J is TRBJ2-7 and V is TRBV28; D perhaps matches TRBD1 (5 bases). The germline V gene has CDR1 MDHEN and CDR2 SYDVKM. Trimming shortened V by 3 bases and J by 1 base, and 16 bases separated the two germline ends. The CDR3 has 16 amino acids. For the CDR3, the DNA is TGTGCCAGCAGTTTTCCCACCGCAGGGATTTCCTACGAGCAGTACTTC. As protein: CASSFPTAGISYEQYF.

This clonotype was recorded a few times. The rearrangement joins TRBV5-1 to TRBJ2-3; D gene uncertain. V lost 4 bases, J lost 0 bases, and 9 bases lay in between. The germline V gene has CDR1 SGHRS and CDR2 YFSETQ. The CDR3 totals 14 residues. CDR3 nucleotide sequence: TGCGCCAGCAGCCCCGGAAAAAGCACAGATACGCAGTATTTT. Translated, it gives CASSPGKSTDTQYF.

This clonotype was counted many times. This sequence joins TRBV28 and TRBJ2-1; the match to TRBD2 covers 9 bases. This CDR3 has 15 residues. The ends lost 10 bases at V and 6 bases at J; junction bases unmatched: 13. Germline-derived CDR1 and CDR2 are MDHEN and SYDVKM. The CDR3: CATRRREGGGNEQFF. The CDR3 DNA sequence: TGTGCCACCCGTCGGCGGGAGGGTGGCGGCAATGAGCAGTTCTTC.

The gene calls are TRBV5-1 and TRBJ2-7, with TRBD1 matching 8 bases. The CDR3 contains 14 residues. Germline V CDR1 and CDR2: SGHRS, YFSETQ. V was clipped by 1 base and J by 7 bases; unmatched bases: 7. Here the CDR3 DNA reads TGCGCCAGCAGCTTGACCAGGGGGCGGGAAGAGCAGTACTTC. The encoded protein is CASSLTRGREEQYF.

This clonotype was seen a handful of times. This chain uses TRBV20-1 with TRBJ2-3; no clear D. The V and J ends lost 6 bases and 5 bases respectively, with 12 bases between them. The V gene's germline CDR1 is DFQATT and CDR2 SNEGSKA (reference sequence). The CDR3 spans 12 residues. The CDR3 spells CSAPYPEDTQYF. In nucleotides, the CDR3 is TGCAGTGCCCCTTACCCGGAAGATACGCAGTATTTT.

The table lists this clonotype with a few counts. The gene calls are TRBV7-8 and TRBJ2-1; D is possibly TRBD1 (5 bases). Germline values: CDR1 SGHVS, CDR2 FQNEAQ. Trimming took off 1 base at V and 15 bases at J, with 13 bases between the two ends. CDR3 length equals 12 residues. This CDR3 is CASSLGAAGRFF. As DNA, the CDR3 is TGTGCCAGCAGCTTAGGGGCCGCAGGGCGGTTCTTC.

This clonotype has ten or more counts. This rearrangement joins TRBV20-1 to TRBJ2-3; 7 nucleotides align to TRBD2. This CDR3 is built from 13 residues. Per germline, CDR1 DFQATT and CDR2 SNEGSKA (reference sequence). The V segment lost 5 bases and the J segment 2 bases; nucleotides outside the gene matches: 4. CDR3: CSAGLVYTDTQYF. Written as DNA, the CDR3 is TGCAGTGCTGGACTAGTTTACACAGATACGCAGTATTTT.

This sequence joins TRBV11-1 and TRBJ2-3; D is perhaps TRBD2 (6 bases). V was trimmed by 1 base and J by 2 bases, leaving 19 bases between them. This CDR3 contains 18 residues. Germline CDR1 SGHAT, CDR2 FQDESV (reference sequence). CDR3 DNA: TGTGCCAGCAGCTTAGTAATAGGGTTAGCGGATCTCACAGATACGCAGTATTTT. This sequence encodes CASSLVIGLADLTDTQYF.

This clonotype was detected ten times or more. The chain carries TRBV6-2 or TRBV6-3 and TRBJ2-7; 14 nucleotides align to TRBD2. The CDR3 length is 17 residues. V lost 7 bases, J lost 2 bases, and 10 bases stayed unmatched. Germline CDR1 is MNHEY and CDR2 is SVGEGT. The DNA of the CDR3 is TGTGCCAGCACCCCTTTTTGGACTAGCGGGAGGACCTACGAGCAGTACTTC. It translates to CASTPFWTSGRTYEQYF.

This clonotype appeared many times. A junction boundary mismatches the germline segment, possibly from a read error. The rearrangement uses TRBV6-2 or TRBV6-3 and TRBJ1-1, with TRBD1 matching over 8 bases. In germline, CDR1 is MNHEY, CDR2 SVGEGT. This CDR3 spans 11 amino acids. CDR3 sequence: CASSSRHRTGF. In DNA, the CDR3 is TGTGCCAGCAGTTCCAGACATCGGACAGGGTTT.

This clonotype showed up many times. A read error may produce the germline difference seen at one junction end. The chain joins TRBV7-3 to TRBJ2-7, with D perhaps TRBD1 (6 bases). The germline V gene has CDR1 SGHTA and CDR2 FQGTGA. The CDR3 runs 14 residues. This CDR3 reads CASSATGSSYEQYF. In nucleotides, the CDR3 is TGCGCCAGCAGCGCCACAGGGTCCTCCTACGAGCAGTACTTC.

V and J are TRBV19 and TRBJ2-7; 8 bases line up with TRBD2. The CDR3 loop spans 15 amino acids. Germline V gives CDR1 LNHDA, CDR2 SQIVND (reference sequence). Trimming at V came to 2 bases and at J to 0 bases, leaving 3 bases not matched to a gene. CDR3 in DNA: TGTGCCAGTAGTATAAGACTAGCGACCTCCTACGAGCAGTACTTC. Protein sequence: CASSIRLATSYEQYF.

This clonotype was counted a few times. V is TRBV7-9 and J is TRBJ1-5, with D possibly TRBD1 on 5 matching bases. The germline V gene has CDR1 SEHNR and CDR2 FQNEAQ (reference sequence). V dropped 5 bases and J dropped 5 bases, with 13 bases sitting between them. The CDR3 consists of 14 residues. The CDR3 loop is CASSPGGEDQPQHF. CDR3 DNA sequence: TGTGCCAGCAGCCCTGGAGGGGAAGATCAGCCCCAGCATTTT.

This chain uses TRBV28 with TRBJ2-5; the D is unclear. The length of the CDR3 is 15 residues. Trimming left V 2 bases short and J 1 base short, with 11 bases between. Germline loops: CDR1 MDHEN, CDR2 SYDVKM. The CDR3 nucleotides read TGTGCCAGCAGTTTAAGGGCACCCCCCCAAGAGACCCAGTACTTC. It encodes CASSLRAPPQETQYF. The full variable domain, with the rest looked up from reference TRBV28 and TRBJ2-5, is DVKVTQSSRYLVKRTGEKVFLECVQDMDHENMFWYRQDPGLGLRLIYFSYDVKMKEKGDIPEGYSVSREKKERFSLILESASTNQTSMYLCASSLRAPPQETQYFGPGTRLLVL.